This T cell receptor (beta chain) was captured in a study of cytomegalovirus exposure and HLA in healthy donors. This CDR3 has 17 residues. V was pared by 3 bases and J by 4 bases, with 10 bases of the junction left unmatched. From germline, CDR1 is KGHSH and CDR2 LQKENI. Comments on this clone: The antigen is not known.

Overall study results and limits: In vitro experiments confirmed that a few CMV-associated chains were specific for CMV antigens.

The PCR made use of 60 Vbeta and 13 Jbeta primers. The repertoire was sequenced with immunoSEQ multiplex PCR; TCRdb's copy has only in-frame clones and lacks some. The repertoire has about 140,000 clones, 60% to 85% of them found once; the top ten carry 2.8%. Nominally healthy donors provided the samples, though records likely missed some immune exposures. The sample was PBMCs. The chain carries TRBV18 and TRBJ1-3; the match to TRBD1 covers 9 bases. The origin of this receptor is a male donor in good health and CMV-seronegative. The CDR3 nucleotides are TGTGCCAGCTCACCCCTCGGGACAGGGAATCCCGGAAACACCATATATTTT. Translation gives CASSPLGTGNPGNTIYF. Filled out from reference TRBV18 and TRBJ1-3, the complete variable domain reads NAGVMQNPRHLVRRRGQEARLRCSPMKGHSHVYWYRQLPEEGLKFMVYLQKENIIDESGMPKERFSAEFPKEGPSILRIQQVVRGDSAAYFCASSPLGTGNPGNTIYFGEGSWLTVV.